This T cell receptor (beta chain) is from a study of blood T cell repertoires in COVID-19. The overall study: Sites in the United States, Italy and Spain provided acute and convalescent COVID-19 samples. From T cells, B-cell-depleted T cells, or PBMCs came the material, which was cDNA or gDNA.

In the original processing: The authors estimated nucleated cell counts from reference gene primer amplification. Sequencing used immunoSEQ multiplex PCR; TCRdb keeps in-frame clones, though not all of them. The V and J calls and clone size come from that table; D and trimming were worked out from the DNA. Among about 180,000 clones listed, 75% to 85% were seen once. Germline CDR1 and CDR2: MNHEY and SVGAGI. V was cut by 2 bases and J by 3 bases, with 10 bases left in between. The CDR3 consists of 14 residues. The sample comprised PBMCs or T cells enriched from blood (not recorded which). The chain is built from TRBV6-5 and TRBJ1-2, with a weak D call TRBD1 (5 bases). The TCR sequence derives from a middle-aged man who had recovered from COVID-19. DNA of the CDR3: TGTGCCAGCAGTTACGACAGTAGATACTATGGCTACACCTTC. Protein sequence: CASSYDSRYYGYTF.